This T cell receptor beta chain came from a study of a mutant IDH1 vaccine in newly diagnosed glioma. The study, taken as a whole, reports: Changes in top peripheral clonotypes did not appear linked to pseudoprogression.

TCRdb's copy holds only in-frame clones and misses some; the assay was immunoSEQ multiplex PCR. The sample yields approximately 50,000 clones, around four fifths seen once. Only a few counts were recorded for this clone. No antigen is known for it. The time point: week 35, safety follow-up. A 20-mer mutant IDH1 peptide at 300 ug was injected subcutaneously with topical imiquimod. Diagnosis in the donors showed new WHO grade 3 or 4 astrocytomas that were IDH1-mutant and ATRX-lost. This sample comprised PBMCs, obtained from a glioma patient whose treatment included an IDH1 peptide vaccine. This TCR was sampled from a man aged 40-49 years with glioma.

CDR3 nucleotides: TGTGCCAGCTCACCGACAGGGCCCGATGAAGCTTTCTTT. Translation: CASSPTGPDEAFF. The chain joins TRBV18 to TRBJ1-1; 7 nucleotides agree with TRBD1. Per the germline V gene, CDR1 is KGHSH and CDR2 is LQKENI. The V gene end was trimmed by 3 bases and the J gene end by 7 bases; junction bases not matched to a gene: 5. CDR3 size: 13 residues.